Sequencing of this T cell receptor beta chain was carried out in a study of blood T cell repertoires in COVID-19. On the study more broadly: Researchers got acute and convalescent COVID-19 samples from the United States, Italy and Spain. T cells, B-cell-depleted T cells, or PBMCs supplied cDNA or gDNA.

Sequencing used immunoSEQ multiplex PCR; TCRdb keeps in-frame clones, though not all of them. This table holds some 210,000 clones, 80% to 85% found once. The CDR3 runs to 13 residues. The ends were cut back, 4 bases at V and 4 bases at J, with 10 bases in the middle. CDR1 is LGHDT and CDR2 is YNNKEL in the germline V gene (reference sequence). V is TRBV3-1 (or the pseudogene TRBV3-2) and J is TRBJ1-1; D remains unclear. The receptor was derived from a woman aged 50 to 65 with acute COVID-19. Sequenced sample: PBMCs or T cells enriched from blood (not recorded which). The CDR3 region is CASSPRRFTEAFF. The CDR3 DNA is TGTGCCAGCAGCCCCCGTCGTTTCACTGAAGCTTTCTTT.